The clone carrying this TCR beta chain was seen a few times. Its target is unknown. Amplification of the TCR beta CDR3 was achieved through multiplex PCR with 32 V and 13 J primers. TCRdb recomputed calls from the multiplex PCR reads with MiXCR, one row per CDR3 protein. Of roughly 12,000 distinct CDR3 sequences listed, about 22% are singletons. These data come from a study of immune heterogeneity within non-small cell lung tumors. Study summary: There was 1 tumor not otherwise specified, along with 10 to 11 non-squamous carcinomas and several squamous cell carcinomas. Broader study findings: Dominant CDR3 beta clonotypes repeated across a patient's tumor loci, while different loci held unique high-frequency clones. Clonotypes of T-cell receptor beta found at high frequency were largely distinct between individual patients.

V shed 2 bases, J shed 1 base, and the junction held 5 bases outside the gene matches. Germline V gene lookup returns CDR1 DFQATT and CDR2 SNEGSKA (reference sequence). This CDR3 comprises 15 residues. Template input, which was bulk tumor genomic DNA, totaled 600 ng per sample. During surgery, each primary tumor gave multiple biopsies spaced as far apart as possible. Samples came from untreated patients having curative surgery for newly diagnosed non-small cell lung cancer. Everyone who gave samples had just been diagnosed with non-small cell lung cancer and was having surgery with curative intent. Sequences were obtained from lung tumor tissue. The gene calls are TRBV20-1 and TRBJ2-5, with 9 bases identical to TRBD2. The clonotype originates from a man between 60 and 75 years old with non-small cell lung cancer. CDR3 DNA sequence: TGCAGTGCTAGAATAGCGGGAGTTCCCCAAGAGACCCAGTACTTC. Amino acid sequence: CSARIAGVPQETQYF.